This entry features one T cell receptor beta chain sequence. The antigen is unknown. The record originates from a study of cytomegalovirus exposure and HLA in healthy donors. Whole-study context: A data release that came early held approximately 85 million unique TCRs from HLA-typed donors. Study-wide points: Later on, an analysis tied approximately 17,000 TCR beta sequences to HLA alleles at 0.05 false discovery rate.

PCR involved 60 Vbeta and 13 Jbeta primers. Some clones are missing from TCRdb's copy, which holds only in-frame ones; the method was immunoSEQ multiplex PCR. This sample carries more than 150,000 clones, less than 90% of them seen once, and the ten largest clones take more than 0.35%. CDR1 is SEHNR and CDR2 is FQNEAQ in the germline V gene (reference sequence). V was clipped by 1 base and J by 5 bases, with 5 bases between them. The CDR3 length is 13 residues. The V gene is TRBV7-9, the J gene TRBJ2-2; a possible D gene is TRBD2 (5 bases). Material for sequencing was PBMCs. The TCR was taken from a boy younger than 10 in good health and CMV-seronegative. This CDR3 is CASSLVATGELFF. The CDR3 region has the DNA TGTGCCAGCAGCTTAGTAGCGACCGGGGAGCTGTTTTTT.